The source of this TCR beta chain is a study of shared clonotypes between healthy human individuals. Study findings and constraints: Generation of non-shared clonotypes was less probable than generation of clonotypes shared by all four donors.

In germline, CDR1 is LNHDA, CDR2 SQIVND (reference sequence). CDR3 length equals 14 residues. The junction had 8 bases not matched to a gene; V was cut back by 8 bases and J by 4 bases. Clones were sequenced by immunoSEQ multiplex PCR, and TCRdb holds only the in-frame ones, with some missing. The data hold over 1.4 million clones, with over 95% observed a single time. Turning to this clone: Antigen unknown.

The gene calls are TRBV19 and TRBJ2-7, with TRBD2 matching 10 bases. The sequencing sample was made of naive CD4+ T cells sorted from blood. The subset was: CD45RA+ positively selected. The sequence derives from a man aged 25 to 40 in good health. CDR3 residues: CASGPGLAYYEQYF. The CDR3 DNA follows: TGTGCCAGTGGACCGGGACTAGCGTATTACGAGCAGTACTTC.